One sample yielded the 2 T cell receptor beta chains listed below, sequenced in a study of blood T cell repertoires in COVID-19. Clones were read by immunoSEQ multiplex PCR, and TCRdb kept only the in-frame ones, dropping some. The table has under 250,000 clones, 85% seen once. The sequenced sample consisted of peripheral blood. Receptors were obtained from a woman aged 55 to 70 with active or convalescent COVID-19.

V and J are TRBV9 and TRBJ1-1; TRBD1 matches at 7 bases. V was pared by 0 bases and J by 3 bases, with 14 bases of the junction left unmatched. The CDR3 is made up of 18 amino acids. Germline CDR1 reads SGDLS; CDR2 reads YYNGEE. The CDR3 region is CASSVDLLGVRGDTEAFF. The CDR3 DNA sequence: TGTGCCAGCAGCGTAGACCTACTGGGGGTCAGGGGGGACACTGAAGCTTTCTTT. Complete variable domain (other parts from reference TRBV9 and TRBJ1-1): DSGVTQTPKHLITATGQRVTLRCSPRSGDLSVYWYQQSLDQGLQFLIQYYNGEERAKGNILERFSAQQFPDLHSELNLSSLELGDSALYFCASSVDLLGVRGDTEAFFGQGTRLTVV.

This clone was seen a single time. V is TRBV2 and J is TRBJ1-5, with D possibly matching TRBD1 (5 bases). The CDR3 runs to 14 residues. Trimming took 6 bases from V and 2 from J, leaving 11 bases between them. Germline-derived CDR1 and CDR2 are SNHLY and FYNNEI. The CDR3 nucleotides are TGTGCCAGCAGGCGGGACGGACGCAATCAGCCCCAGCATTTT. This gives the protein CASRRDGRNQPQHF.